The T cell receptor beta chain under discussion was sequenced for a study of T-cell reconstitution after alpha-beta-depleted transplantation in children. Researchers prepared the TCRbeta library using unique molecular identifiers, the study reports. TCRdb re-called the PCR reads through MiXCR, storing one row per CDR3 protein. The table has roughly 120,000 distinct CDR3 sequences, approximately 22% seen once. Comment on this clonotype: Its antigen remains unknown.

Study observations and caveats: Expanded graft clones, several hundred of them, were reportedly the source of alpha-beta T cells about two months after transplant. Newly produced T cells mostly provided counts and TCRbeta diversity after one year, as hyperexpanded clones declined.

Between the trimmed V and J ends, which lost 5 bases and 2 bases, there was a span of 12 bases. This CDR3 region has 14 residues. Germline assignment: CDR1 LNHNV and CDR2 YYDKDF (reference sequence). The sequence derives from a male patient between 2 and 15 years old who had a stem cell transplant for chronic granulomatous disease, so the T cells may come from the graft donor. This chain joins TRBV15 and TRBJ2-5; D unclear. This specimen consisted of PBMCs, mostly from graft donor cells, obtained 180 days after TCRalphabeta/CD19-depleted stem cell transplant. Written as DNA, the CDR3 is TGTGCCACCAGCGGGTCAGTGATTCAAGAGACCCAGTACTTC. It translates to CATSGSVIQETQYF.